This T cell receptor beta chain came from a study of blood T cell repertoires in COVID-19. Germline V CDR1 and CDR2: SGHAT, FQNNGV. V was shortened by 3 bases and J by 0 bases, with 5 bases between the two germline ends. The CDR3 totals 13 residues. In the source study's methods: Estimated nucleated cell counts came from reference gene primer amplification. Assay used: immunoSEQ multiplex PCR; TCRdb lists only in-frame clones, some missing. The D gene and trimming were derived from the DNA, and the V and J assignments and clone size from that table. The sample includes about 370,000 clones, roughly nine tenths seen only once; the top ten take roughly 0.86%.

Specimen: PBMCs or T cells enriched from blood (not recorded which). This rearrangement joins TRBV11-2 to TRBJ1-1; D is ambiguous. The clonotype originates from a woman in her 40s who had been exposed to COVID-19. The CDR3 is CASSFRVNTEAFF. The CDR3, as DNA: TGTGCCAGCAGCTTTCGGGTGAACACTGAAGCTTTCTTT.